This entry lists 21 T cell receptor beta chains sequenced from one sample in a study of T-cell memory formation after mild COVID-19. TCRdb fed the 5' RACE reads into MiXCR, producing one record per CDR3 protein. The sample shows roughly 560,000 distinct CDR3 sequences, over 20% of them seen only once. Sequences were obtained from PBMCs or a T cell subset sorted from them (not recorded which). The receptors originated from an adult woman who had mild COVID-19 (a few samples of this study predate the infection). Cell type and time point are not known.

This clonotype was picked up one time. The gene calls are TRBV3-1 and TRBJ1-1; D possibly corresponds to TRBD1 (5 bases). The V gene lost 3 bases and the J gene lost 7 bases, with 18 bases spanning the gap. The CDR3 is 15 residues long. Germline V gene sequence: CDR1 LGHDT, CDR2 YNNKEL (reference sequence). The CDR3 region has the DNA TGTGCCAGCAGCCACGGTCGGACCCTCGGGGGTGAAGCTTTCTTT. This codes for CASSHGRTLGGEAFF.

This clonotype appeared a few times. J is TRBJ2-1 and V is TRBV20-1; D might be TRBD2 (6 bases). V shed 5 bases and J shed 0 bases, with 14 bases lying between them. The length of the CDR3 is 15 residues. Germline CDR1 is DFQATT and CDR2 is SNEGSKA (reference sequence). The CDR3 nucleotides read TGCAGTGCTTCATGGGGGACTGGCTCCTACAATGAGCAGTTCTTC. This translates into CSASWGTGSYNEQFF.

V gene TRBV6-5 combines with J gene TRBJ1-1; D remains unclear. Germline CDR1 MNHEY, CDR2 SVGAGI. The CDR3 is made up of 15 amino acids. Trimming cost V 0 bases and J 1 base, with 9 bases left between them. The CDR3 protein is CASSYSGGENTEAFF. The DNA of the CDR3 is TGTGCCAGCAGTTACTCGGGTGGGGAGAACACTGAAGCTTTCTTT.

The chain has TRBV2 and TRBJ1-5; a weak D match, TRBD1 (6 bases). From germline, CDR1 is SNHLY and CDR2 FYNNEI. Trimming left V 6 bases short and J 3 bases short, with 9 bases between. The CDR3 is 13 residues long. The CDR3: CASRRQANQPQHF. The DNA of the CDR3 is TGTGCCAGCAGAAGACAGGCCAATCAGCCCCAGCATTTT.

J is TRBJ2-1 and V is TRBV6-2 or TRBV6-3, with 13 bases fitting TRBD2. The CDR3 is 15 amino acids. V was clipped by 6 bases and J by 9 bases; unmatched bases: 8. In germline, CDR1 is MNHEY, CDR2 SVGEGT. The chain's CDR3 is CASRFTSGRAGEQFF. CDR3 bases: TGTGCCAGCAGATTCACTAGCGGGAGGGCCGGTGAGCAGTTCTTC.

CDR3: CASSSPLGGGGNEQFF. The CDR3 DNA sequence: TGTGCCAGCAGCTCCCCGTTGGGGGGAGGGGGCAATGAGCAGTTCTTC. The chain carries TRBV7-3 and TRBJ2-1; weak D call: TRBD2 (7 bases). V was pared by 4 bases and J by 6 bases, with 19 bases between. This CDR3 is built from 16 residues. The V gene's germline CDR1 is SGHTA and CDR2 FQGTGA. Supplemented by reference TRBV7-3 and TRBJ2-1, the full variable domain reads GAGVSQTPSNKVTEKGKYVELRCDPISGHTALYWYRQSLGQGPEFLIYFQGTGAADDSGLPNDRFFAVRPEGSVSTLKIQRTERGDSAVYLCASSSPLGGGGNEQFFGPGTRLTVL.

The gene calls are TRBV6-5 and TRBJ1-2; the match to TRBD1 covers 7 bases. CDR1 and CDR2 (germline): MNHEY, SVGAGI. Trimming cost V 5 bases and J 5 bases; bases outside gene matches: 11. The CDR3 extends over 15 amino acids. The CDR3 region is CASSASGQGVYGYTF. The CDR3 region has the DNA TGTGCCAGCAGTGCCTCCGGGCAGGGGGTTTATGGCTACACCTTC.

This clonotype turned up a few times. This chain connects TRBV29-1 to TRBJ2-7; tentative D call: TRBD1 (5 bases). This CDR3 is 13 amino acids long. Per the germline V gene, CDR1 is SQVTM and CDR2 is ANQGSEA. The germline V and J ends were trimmed by 2 bases and 3 bases, with 11 bases remaining between them. The CDR3 region has the DNA TGCAGCGTTGAAACCGGTCAGGGCTACGAGCAGTACTTC. Translating gives CSVETGQGYEQYF.

The chain uses TRBV9 and TRBJ1-6; the D gene is possibly TRBD1 (5 bases). The V gene lost 0 bases and the J gene lost 0 bases, with 10 bases spanning the gap. In germline, CDR1 is SGDLS, CDR2 YYNGEE. CDR3 length: 17 amino acids. CDR3 residues: CASSVGGMSSYNSPLHF. The CDR3 DNA reads as TGTGCCAGCAGCGTAGGGGGCATGAGCTCCTATAATTCACCCCTCCACTTT. Filled out from reference TRBV9 and TRBJ1-6, the complete variable domain reads DSGVTQTPKHLITATGQRVTLRCSPRSGDLSVYWYQQSLDQGLQFLIQYYNGEERAKGNILERFSAQQFPDLHSELNLSSLELGDSALYFCASSVGGMSSYNSPLHFGNGTRLTVT.

The V gene is TRBV6-6, the J gene TRBJ1-5, with no clear D. This CDR3 is 14 amino acids long. Trimming removed 6 bases at V and 6 bases at J, with 15 bases between. Germline assignment: CDR1 MNHNY and CDR2 SVGAGI (reference sequence). The CDR3 nucleotides are TGTGCCAGCAGGAGGGCCGAGAGGGCTCAGCCCCAGCATTTT. Residues: CASRRAERAQPQHF.

This clonotype appeared a few times. The chain joins TRBV3-1 to TRBJ1-6, with TRBD1 identical over 7 bases. V gave up 1 base and J gave up 10 bases; unmatched junction bases: 4. Germline V gene lookup returns CDR1 LGHDT and CDR2 YNNKEL (reference sequence). The CDR3 covers 14 residues. CDR3: CASSQGQGHSPLHF. The CDR3 DNA follows: TGTGCCAGCAGCCAAGGACAGGGCCACTCACCCCTCCACTTT. Full variable domain (remainder filled in from reference TRBV3-1 and TRBJ1-6): DTAVSQTPKYLVTQMGNDKSIKCEQNLGHDTMYWYKQDSKKFLKIMFSYNNKELIINETVPNRFSPKSPDKAHLNLHINSLELGDSAVYFCASSQGQGHSPLHFGNGTRLTVT.

There are a few counts of this clonotype. The chain employs TRBV20-1 and TRBJ1-1; D may be TRBD1 (6 bases). Per the germline V gene, CDR1 is DFQATT and CDR2 is SNEGSKA (reference sequence). V shed 0 bases and J shed 1 base, with 12 bases lying between them. The CDR3 is 15 amino acids. CDR3 DNA: TGCAGTGCTAGAGATCAGGGGTACCGGAACACTGAAGCTTTCTTT. Encoded protein: CSARDQGYRNTEAFF.

The chain couples TRBV5-1 to TRBJ1-6, with D possibly TRBD1 on 5 matching bases. CDR1 is SGHRS and CDR2 is YFSETQ in the germline V gene. The CDR3 runs to 16 residues. Trimming left V 0 bases short and J 7 bases short, with 14 bases between. The CDR3 sequence: CASSLELRQQNSPLHF. In DNA form, the CDR3 reads TGCGCCAGCAGCTTGGAGTTGAGACAGCAGAATTCACCCCTCCACTTT.

In this sample, this clonotype turned up a few times. V usage is TRBV27 and J usage is TRBJ2-3; D is undetermined. Germline loops: CDR1 MNHEY, CDR2 SMNVEV (reference sequence). The CDR3 has 15 residues. V gave up 2 bases and J gave up 2 bases, with 11 bases separating them. The CDR3 region has the DNA TGTGCCAGCAGTTTAGCTGGGGAACTCACAGATACGCAGTATTTT. This translates into CASSLAGELTDTQYF.

The chain joins TRBV9 to TRBJ2-1; 9 bases match TRBD2. V was clipped by 0 bases and J by 1 base; unmatched bases: 2. CDR3 length: 16 residues. Per the germline V gene, CDR1 is SGDLS and CDR2 is YYNGEE. The CDR3 region has the DNA TGTGCCAGCAGCGTAGTTAGCGGGAGTTCCTACAATGAGCAGTTCTTC. Translating gives CASSVVSGSSYNEQFF.

This clonotype was picked up a small number of times. The chain joins TRBV29-1 to TRBJ2-2; no definite D call. Germline V lookup: CDR1 SQVTM, CDR2 ANQGSEA. The CDR3 extends over 12 amino acids. Trimming removed 6 bases from V and 6 bases from J, with 11 bases in between. In DNA, the CDR3 is TGCAGCGTGTCATTCCTCTCCGGGGAGCTGTTTTTT. This gives the protein CSVSFLSGELFF.

This clonotype was observed a few times. The rearrangement joins TRBV6-2 or TRBV6-3 to TRBJ2-1; 9 positions agree with TRBD1. Trimming cost V 6 bases and J 7 bases; bases outside gene matches: 10. From germline, CDR1 is MNHEY and CDR2 SVGEGT. The CDR3 covers 15 residues. The CDR3 sequence: CASRTGTGNLNEQFF. For the CDR3, the DNA is TGTGCCAGCAGGACCGGGACAGGGAATTTGAATGAGCAGTTCTTC.

There are a few counts of this clonotype. V and J are TRBV5-1 and TRBJ2-5; TRBD1 matches 8 bases. The CDR3 is 15 amino acids. Germline V lookup: CDR1 SGHRS, CDR2 YFSETQ. Unmatched junction bases numbered 6, after V lost 3 bases and J lost 2 bases. The CDR3 sequence is CASSSDRVGQETQYF. CDR3 in DNA: TGCGCCAGCAGCTCGGACAGGGTAGGGCAAGAGACCCAGTACTTC. Complete variable domain (other parts from reference TRBV5-1 and TRBJ2-5): KAGVTQTPRYLIKTRGQQVTLSCSPISGHRSVSWYQQTPGQGLQFLFEYFSETQRNKGNFPGRFSGRQFSNSRSEMNVSTLELGDSALYLCASSSDRVGQETQYFGPGTRLLVL.

This chain uses TRBV25-1 with TRBJ1-2; D is uncertain. There are 12 residues in the CDR3. The germline gives CDR1 MGHDK, CDR2 SYGVNS. Trimming removed 1 base from V and 7 bases from J, with 7 bases in between. CDR3 amino acids: CASSEFGRGYTF. Written as DNA, the CDR3 is TGTGCCAGCAGTGAATTTGGGCGTGGCTACACCTTC.

This clonotype was recorded at least ten times. The V gene is TRBV6-2 or TRBV6-3, the J gene TRBJ2-1, with a possible D match to TRBD1 (6 bases). From germline, CDR1 is MNHEY and CDR2 SVGEGT. The CDR3 is 12 residues long. Between the trimmed V and J ends, which lost 8 bases and 2 bases, there was a span of 7 bases. CDR3 protein: CASWDTYNEQFF. The CDR3, as DNA: TGTGCCAGCTGGGACACCTACAATGAGCAGTTCTTC.

This clonotype was seen ten or more times. The chain recombines TRBV7-2 with TRBJ2-7; possible D gene TRBD2, 5 bases. V lost 6 bases to trimming and J lost 3 bases, with 9 bases between them. The germline gives CDR1 SGHTA, CDR2 FQGNSA. This CDR3 is built from 12 residues. CDR3 in DNA: TGTGCCAGCAGTCCCGCGGGCTACGAGCAGTACTTC. This sequence encodes CASSPAGYEQYF. Full variable domain (rest looked up from reference TRBV7-2 and TRBJ2-7): GAGVSQSPSNKVTEKGKDVELRCDPISGHTALYWYRQSLGQGLEFLIYFQGNSAPDKSGLPSDRFSAERTGGSVSTLTIQRTQQEDSAVYLCASSPAGYEQYFGPGTRLTVT.